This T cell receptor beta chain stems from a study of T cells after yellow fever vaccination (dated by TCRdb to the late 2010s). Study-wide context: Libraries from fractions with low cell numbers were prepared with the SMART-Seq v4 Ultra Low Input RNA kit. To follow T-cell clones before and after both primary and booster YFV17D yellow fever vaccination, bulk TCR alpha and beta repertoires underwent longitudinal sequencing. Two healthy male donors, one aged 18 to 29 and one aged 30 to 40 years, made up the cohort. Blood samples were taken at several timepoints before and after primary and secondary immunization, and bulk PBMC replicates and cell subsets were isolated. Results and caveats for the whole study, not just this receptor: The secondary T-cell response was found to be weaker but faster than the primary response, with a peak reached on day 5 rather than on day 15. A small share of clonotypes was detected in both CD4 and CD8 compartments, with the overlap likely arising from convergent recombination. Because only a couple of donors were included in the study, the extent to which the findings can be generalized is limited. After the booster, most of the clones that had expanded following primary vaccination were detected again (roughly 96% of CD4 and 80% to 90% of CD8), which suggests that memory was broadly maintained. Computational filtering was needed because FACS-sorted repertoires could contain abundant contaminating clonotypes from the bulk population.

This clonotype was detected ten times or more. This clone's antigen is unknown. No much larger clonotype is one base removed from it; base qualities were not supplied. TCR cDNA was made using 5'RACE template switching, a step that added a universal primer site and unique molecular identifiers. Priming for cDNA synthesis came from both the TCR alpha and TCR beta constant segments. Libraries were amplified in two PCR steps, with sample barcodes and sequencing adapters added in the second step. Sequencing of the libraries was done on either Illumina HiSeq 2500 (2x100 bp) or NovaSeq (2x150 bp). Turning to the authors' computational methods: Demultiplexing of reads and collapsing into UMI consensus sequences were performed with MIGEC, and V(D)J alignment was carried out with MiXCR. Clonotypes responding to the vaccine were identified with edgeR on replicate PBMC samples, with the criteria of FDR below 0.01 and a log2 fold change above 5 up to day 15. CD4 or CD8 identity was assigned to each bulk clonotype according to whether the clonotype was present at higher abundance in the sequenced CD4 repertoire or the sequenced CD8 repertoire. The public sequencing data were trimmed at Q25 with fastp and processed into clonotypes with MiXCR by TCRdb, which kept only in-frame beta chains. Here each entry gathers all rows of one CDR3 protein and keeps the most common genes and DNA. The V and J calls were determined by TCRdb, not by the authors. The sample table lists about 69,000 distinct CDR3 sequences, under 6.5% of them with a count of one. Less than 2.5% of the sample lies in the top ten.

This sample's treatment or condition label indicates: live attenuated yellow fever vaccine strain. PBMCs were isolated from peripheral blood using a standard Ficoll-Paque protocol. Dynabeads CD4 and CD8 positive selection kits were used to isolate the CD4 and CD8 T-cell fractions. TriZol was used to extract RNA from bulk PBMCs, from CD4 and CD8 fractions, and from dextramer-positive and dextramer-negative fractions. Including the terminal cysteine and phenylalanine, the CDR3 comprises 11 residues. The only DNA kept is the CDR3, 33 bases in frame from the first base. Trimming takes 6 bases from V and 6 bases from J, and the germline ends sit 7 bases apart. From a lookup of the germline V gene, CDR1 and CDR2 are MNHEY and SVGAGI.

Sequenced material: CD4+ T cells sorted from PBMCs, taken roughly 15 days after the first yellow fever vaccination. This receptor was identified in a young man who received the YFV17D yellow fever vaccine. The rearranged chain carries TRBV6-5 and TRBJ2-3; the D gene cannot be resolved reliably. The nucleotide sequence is TGTGCCAGCAGACAATGGGATACGCAGTATTTT. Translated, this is CASRQWDTQYF.